The 8 T cell receptor beta chains below come from one sample, sequenced in a study of shared clonotypes between healthy human individuals. Sequencing used immunoSEQ multiplex PCR; TCRdb keeps in-frame clones, though not all of them. This table holds more than 2,000,000 clones, approximately 93% found once. Specimen: naive CD4+ T cells from PBMCs. Subset here: CD45RA+ positively selected. The receptors stem from a man between 18 and 29 years old in good health. Some clones in this sample may be carry-over from other donors' samples.

This clone was counted once. The chain joins TRBV5-1 to TRBJ2-1; D not certain. V was cut by 1 base and J by 7 bases, with 21 bases left in between. CDR3 length: 17 residues. Germline CDR1 reads SGHRS; CDR2 reads YFSETQ. This CDR3 reads CASSLTPRGNLGNEQFF. CDR3 in DNA: TGCGCCAGCAGCTTGACCCCTCGTGGGAATCTGGGTAATGAGCAGTTCTTC.

The rearrangement joins TRBV5-1 to TRBJ2-1; D possibly corresponds to TRBD1 (5 bases). Germline V gene data show CDR1 as SGHRS and CDR2 as YFSETQ. Deletions cut 7 bases from V and 10 bases from J, with 12 bases between. The CDR3 has 11 amino acids. CDR3 DNA: TGCGCCAGCGGCCTGTGGGGCGAGCAGTTCTTC. Its translation is CASGLWGEQFF.

The chain has TRBV28 and TRBJ2-5, with D unresolved. Trimming took 5 bases from V and 6 from J, leaving 19 bases between them. This CDR3 region has 15 residues. Germline V gene data show CDR1 as MDHEN and CDR2 as SYDVKM. This chain's CDR3 is CASSIRGSIPKTQYF. In DNA, the CDR3 is TGTGCCAGCAGTATAAGAGGCTCCATCCCGAAGACCCAGTACTTC.

The V gene is TRBV5-1, the J gene TRBJ2-3; TRBD1 matches 9 bases. V shed 4 bases, J shed 6 bases, and the junction held 9 bases outside the gene matches. The CDR3 spans 15 residues. Germline lookup yields CDR1 SGHRS and CDR2 YFSETQ. The CDR3 region is CASSAPQGAIDTQYF. CDR3 nucleotide sequence: TGCGCCAGCAGCGCTCCACAGGGGGCGATCGATACGCAGTATTTT. The full variable domain, with the rest looked up from reference TRBV5-1 and TRBJ2-3, is KAGVTQTPRYLIKTRGQQVTLSCSPISGHRSVSWYQQTPGQGLQFLFEYFSETQRNKGNFPGRFSGRQFSNSRSEMNVSTLELGDSALYLCASSAPQGAIDTQYFGPGTRLTVL.

The chain has TRBV28 and TRBJ2-5; 12 nucleotides agree with TRBD2. Trimming at V came to 6 bases and at J to 0 bases, leaving 5 bases not matched to a gene. CDR1 is MDHEN and CDR2 is SYDVKM in the germline V gene. There are 16 residues in the CDR3. The DNA of the CDR3 is TGTGCCAGCAGACGGACTAGCGGGGCGTACCAAGAGACCCAGTACTTC. Residues: CASRRTSGAYQETQYF.

This clone was picked up one time. The V gene is TRBV11-2, the J gene TRBJ2-1; TRBD2 aligns across 12 bases. This CDR3 spans 17 amino acids. The V and J ends lost 5 bases and 4 bases, in that order; junction bases with no gene match: 9. CDR1 is SGHAT and CDR2 is FQNNGV in the germline V gene. The DNA for the CDR3 is TGTGCCAGCAGCCGTCAACGGCTAGCGGGAGGGTACAATGAGCAGTTCTTC. This translates into CASSRQRLAGGYNEQFF. The variable domain in full, with the rest retrieved from reference TRBV11-2 and TRBJ2-1, is EAGVAQSPRYKIIEKRQSVAFWCNPISGHATLYWYQQILGQGPKLLIQFQNNGVVDDSQLPKDRFSAERLKGVDSTLKIQPAKLEDSAVYLCASSRQRLAGGYNEQFFGPGTRLTVL.

The chain employs TRBV7-2 and TRBJ1-2; D is perhaps TRBD1 (5 bases). Germline V gene data show CDR1 as SGHTA and CDR2 as FQGNSA. The CDR3 consists of 13 residues. V lost 5 bases and J lost 4, with 11 bases in between. The CDR3 is CASSAGRSYGYTF. The CDR3, as DNA: TGTGCCAGCAGCGCGGGGCGGTCCTATGGCTACACCTTC.

A remark on this clone: The same CDR3 can be traced to other DNA sequences in this sample. This chain joins TRBV19 and TRBJ2-3; maybe TRBD2 (6 bases). Germline assignment: CDR1 LNHDA and CDR2 SQIVND (reference sequence). This CDR3 comprises 14 residues. V was cut by 1 base and J by 6 bases, with 11 bases left in between. DNA for the CDR3: TGTGCCAGTAGTATAGGGCGGGGTACTGATACGCAGTATTTT. As protein: CASSIGRGTDTQYF.